Listed below are T cell receptor beta chains from one sample, sequenced in a study of early T cells in non-severe SARS-CoV-2 infection. TCRdb reprocessed the 5' RACE reads via MiXCR and lists one record per CDR3 protein. The sample includes 43,000 or so distinct CDR3 sequences, roughly 7.3% of them seen just once. Sequenced: whole blood. The receptors here all came from an adult who was a healthcare worker with PCR-confirmed SARS-CoV-2 infection or an uninfected control (not recorded which). Both conserved end residues are part of each CDR3. The order of the fields is clone size, J gene, D gene, V gene, CDR3 protein, CDR3 DNA. A D gene is named only where the DNA matches it firmly. For some rows the clone size is stated as once, few or many, or as a class when expanded; others skip it.

many,TRBJ1-2,.,TRBV9,CASSAPAGVRNYGYTF,TGTGCCAGCAGCGCACCAGCCGGGGTCAGGAACTATGGCTACACCTTC
few,TRBJ1-1,.,TRBV7-2,CASSSQFVGGRTEAFF,TGTGCCAGCAGCTCCCAGTTCGTGGGGGGGAGGACTGAAGCTTTCTTT
.,TRBJ2-7,TRBD2,TRBV7-2,CASSSGGVLEQYF,TGTGCCAGCAGTAGCGGGGGGGTCCTCGAGCAGTACTTC
many,TRBJ1-4,.,TRBV30,CAWSLNEKLFF,TGTGCCTGGAGCCTTAATGAAAAACTGTTTTTT
few,TRBJ2-3,.,TRBV12-3/TRBV12-4,CASSTHGNVDTQYF,TGTGCCAGCAGCACACATGGAAACGTGGATACGCAGTATTTT
many,TRBJ2-7,TRBD1,TRBV6-5,CASSRRIYRGMYEQYF,TGTGCCAGCAGCAGACGAATTTACAGGGGGATGTACGAGCAGTACTTC
few,TRBJ2-2,.,TRBV7-6,CASSLLPLGGDFFTGELFF,TGTGCCAGCAGCTTACTCCCACTCGGCGGGGACTTCTTCACCGGGGAGCTGTTTTTT
.,TRBJ2-7,TRBD2,TRBV18,CASSPNPGGEEEQYF,TGTGCCAGCTCGCCAAACCCGGGGGGGGAGGAAGAGCAGTACTTC
few,TRBJ1-4,.,TRBV6-5,CASSYSSGTLFF,TGTGCCAGCAGTTACTCGTCCGGGACGCTGTTTTTT
many,TRBJ1-1,.,TRBV10-2,CASSESTNTEAFF,TGCGCCAGCAGTGAGTCGACGAACACTGAAGCTTTCTTT
many,TRBJ1-5,TRBD1,TRBV30,CAWSETGGNQPQHF,TGTGCCTGGAGTGAAACAGGGGGTAATCAGCCCCAGCATTTT
.,TRBJ2-1,.,TRBV29-1,CSVWEGADEQFF,TGCAGCGTTTGGGAGGGGGCGGATGAGCAGTTCTTC
.,TRBJ2-7,TRBD1,TRBV12-3/TRBV12-4,CASTPGGTGYEQYF,TGTGCCAGCACTCCCGGGGGGACAGGGTACGAGCAGTACTTC
.,TRBJ1-4,.,TRBV20-1,CSARTRNEKLFF,TGCAGTGCTAGAACGAGGAATGAAAAACTGTTTTTT
many,TRBJ2-3,.,TRBV4-3,CASSQDPGMGDTQYF,TGCGCCAGCAGCCAAGATCCGGGGATGGGAGATACGCAGTATTTT
many,TRBJ1-4,TRBD1,TRBV28,CASSQTGGESEKLFF,TGTGCCAGCAGTCAAACAGGGGGCGAGAGCGAAAAACTGTTTTTT
many,TRBJ2-3,TRBD1,TRBV29-1,CSVAPGQGLNTDTQYF,TGCAGCGTTGCCCCTGGACAGGGCCTAAACACAGATACGCAGTATTTT
.,TRBJ2-3,.,TRBV27,CASSFSDLTDTQYF,TGTGCCAGCAGTTTCTCGGACTTGACAGATACGCAGTATTTT
many,TRBJ1-1,.,TRBV6-2/TRBV6-3,CASTILNSNTEAFF,TGTGCCAGCACCATCTTAAATTCGAACACTGAAGCTTTCTTT
many,TRBJ1-2,.,TRBV6-4,CASSDGHYGYTF,TGTGCCAGCAGCGACGGTCACTATGGCTACACCTTC
.,TRBJ2-5,TRBD2,TRBV4-1,CASSRLAGQETQYF,TGCGCCAGCAGCAGGTTAGCGGGGCAAGAGACCCAGTACTTC
few,TRBJ1-4,.,TRBV18,CASSPTPTNEKLFF,TGTGCCAGCTCACCGACCCCAACTAATGAAAAACTGTTTTTT
.,TRBJ2-7,.,TRBV6-2/TRBV6-3,CASRSQGQREQYF,TGTGCCAGCAGATCACAGGGTCAGCGGGAGCAGTACTTC
few,TRBJ2-7,TRBD1,TRBV7-2,CASSLENAQGGSEQYF,TGTGCCAGCAGCTTAGAAAATGCACAGGGGGGTAGCGAGCAGTACTTC
.,TRBJ1-2,TRBD1,TRBV28,CASSEGQLYGYTF,TGTGCCAGCAGTGAGGGACAGCTCTATGGCTACACCTTC
.,TRBJ1-2,.,TRBV2,CASSQVTEAYGYTF,TGTGCCAGCAGTCAGGTAACGGAGGCCTATGGCTACACCTTC
.,TRBJ2-4,.,TRBV7-2,CASSPTGVKNIQYF,TGTGCCAGCAGTCCGACGGGGGTCAAAAACATTCAGTACTTC
many,TRBJ1-1,.,TRBV6-2/TRBV6-3,CASNYRDGTEAFF,TGTGCCAGCAATTACAGGGACGGAACTGAAGCTTTCTTT
.,TRBJ1-3,.,TRBV9,CATSRGGNTIYF,TGTGCCACCTCCAGGGGCGGAAACACCATATATTTT
few,TRBJ2-3,TRBD2,TRBV5-1,CASSSLGLAVSTDTQYF,TGCGCCAGCAGCTCGCTAGGACTAGCGGTTAGCACAGATACGCAGTATTTT